The present entry profiles one T cell receptor beta chain with its context. Antigen specificity is unknown. The record originates from a study of identical twins. Overall study findings and caveats: Invariant MAIT and iNKT cells are populations that could partly confound zero-insertion analyses.

Germline V gene sequence: CDR1 SGHKS, CDR2 YYEKEE (reference sequence). CDR3 length equals 13 residues. Trimming left V 2 bases short and J 5 bases short, with 8 bases between. A universal primer site was created by template switching, with the cDNA bearing unique molecular identifiers. TCRdb reanalysed the 5' RACE reads using MiXCR and keeps one entry per CDR3 protein. This sample has hundreds of thousands of distinct CDR3 sequences, with around a sixth found just once. Separately, the same data were catalogued under a study of T cells expressing NK-cell markers. From that study: Dominant NKG2C+ clonotypes were found to form about 1.0-8% of CD8+ T cells in over five donors.

This chain links TRBV5-5 with TRBJ2-1; D ambiguous. The sequence was obtained from a woman aged 18 to 35 in good health. Sequencing input: PBMCs. Here the CDR3 DNA reads TGTGCCAGCAGCTTTTACAGCAACAATGAGCAGTTCTTC. Translating it yields CASSFYSNNEQFF. Together with reference TRBV5-5 and TRBJ2-1, the CDR3 gives the full variable domain: DAGVTQSPTHLIKTRGQQVTLRCSPISGHKSVSWYQQVLGQGPQFIFQYYEKEERGRGNFPDRFSARQFPNYSSELNVNALLLGDSALYLCASSFYSNNEQFFGPGTRLTVL.